This T cell receptor (beta chain) was identified during a study of vaccination effects on CD4 cells after COVID-19. At the level of the study: Two recovered convalescent patients were sampled 16 days and one week pre-vaccination.

A word on this clone: Its matching antigen is unknown.

CD4+ T cells were isolated after less than 13 days of culture. Cultures received IL-2 medium that replaced half the medium on days 3 and 7. Produced via immunoSEQ multiplex PCR; TCRdb's table is partial and in-frame only. Of tens of thousands of clones listed, roughly 76% are singletons. Looked up from germline, CDR1 is SNHLY and CDR2 is FYNNEI. CDR3 size: 13 residues. V dropped 4 bases and J dropped 4 bases, with 7 bases sitting between them. This clonotype originated in a human donor who had a prior SARS-CoV-2 infection. The material was CD4+ T cells from PBMCs cultured without peptide, obtained before COVID-19 vaccination. This chain connects TRBV2 to TRBJ2-2, with unresolved D. CDR3 loop: CASSVYVTGELFF. CDR3 in DNA: TGTGCCAGCAGTGTGTACGTCACCGGGGAGCTGTTTTTT.